A single sample gave rise to the 3 T cell receptor beta chains below, sequenced in a study of blood T cells in healthy people across ages. PCR was performed a second time for 7 to 11 cycles using a sample-barcoded 5' primer and a J-beta primer mix. TCRdb re-called the 5' RACE reads with MiXCR, one entry per CDR3 protein. The sample lists more than 1.4 million distinct CDR3 sequences, about 43% occurring once. Sequencing input: blood. The source is a woman in her late teens or twenties in good health.

A few counts support this clonotype. The V and J genes are TRBV5-1 and TRBJ1-2, with unresolved D. The germline V gene encodes CDR1 SGHRS and CDR2 YFSETQ. The CDR3 sequence is 15 residues long. Trimming stripped 0 bases from V and 4 bases from J, with 13 bases between. The CDR3 nucleotides read TGCGCCAGCAGCTTGGCACGAGGGTGGGGCTATGGCTACACCTTC. Its translation is CASSLARGWGYGYTF.

The J gene is TRBJ2-7, the V gene TRBV27, with TRBD1 as a possible D gene (6 bases). Trimming took 3 bases from V and 3 from J, leaving 15 bases between them. There are 15 residues in the CDR3. The V gene's germline CDR1 is MNHEY and CDR2 SMNVEV (reference sequence). The CDR3 DNA follows: TGTGCCAGCAGTTTGAAGACAGGCCTCGGCTACGAGCAGTACTTC. Translation gives CASSLKTGLGYEQYF.

This clonotype was found a few times. The J gene is TRBJ2-1, the V gene TRBV7-2; no clear D. The CDR3 sequence is 13 residues long. V was cut by 0 bases and J by 8 bases, with 8 bases left in between. Germline V CDR1 and CDR2: SGHTA, FQGNSA. CDR3 protein: CASSLAGWDEQFF. The DNA of the CDR3 is TGTGCCAGCAGCTTAGCGGGTTGGGATGAGCAGTTCTTC.